Listed below are T cell receptor beta chains from one sample, sequenced in a study of blood T cell repertoires in COVID-19. TCRdb keeps only in-frame clones here, not all; method: immunoSEQ multiplex PCR. The table includes 300,000 to 350,000 clones, about 91% detected once. The sequencing input was peripheral blood. These receptor sequences come from a woman aged 25 to 39 with COVID-19, enrolled during active disease. Each CDR3 is given with its conserved first and last residue. D genes are given only for firm matches. Rows may omit the clone size; those that give it use once, few, many or a size class.

abundance: many
j_gene: TRBJ1-4
d_gene: .
v_gene: TRBV19
CDR3aa: CASSRGAEEKLFF
CDR3nt: TGTGCCAGTAGTCGGGGGGCTGAGGAAAAACTGTTTTTT

abundance: .
j_gene: TRBJ1-4
d_gene: .
v_gene: TRBV5-1
CDR3aa: CASSFSGFNEKLFF
CDR3nt: TGCGCCAGCAGCTTTTCGGGTTTTAACGAAAAACTGTTTTTT

abundance: .
j_gene: TRBJ1-5
d_gene: .
v_gene: TRBV5-5
CDR3aa: CASSLEDSVQPQHF
CDR3nt: TGTGCCAGCAGCTTGGAGGACAGTGTGCAGCCCCAGCATTTT

abundance: .
j_gene: TRBJ1-3
d_gene: .
v_gene: TRBV6-2/TRBV6-3
CDR3aa: CASSNEVGNTIYF
CDR3nt: TGTGCCAGCAGCAACGAGGTCGGAAACACCATATATTTT

abundance: .
j_gene: TRBJ2-7
d_gene: TRBD2
v_gene: TRBV27
CDR3aa: CASSPSGVATYEQYF
CDR3nt: TGTGCCAGCAGTCCTAGCGGGGTGGCAACCTACGAGCAGTACTTC

abundance: .
j_gene: TRBJ2-1
d_gene: .
v_gene: TRBV20-1
CDR3aa: CSASDPRDSVSNEQFF
CDR3nt: TGCAGTGCTAGTGACCCCCGGGACTCCGTTTCCAATGAGCAGTTCTTC

abundance: .
j_gene: TRBJ2-4
d_gene: TRBD2
v_gene: TRBV10-2
CDR3aa: CASSDGLDVIQYF
CDR3nt: TGCGCCAGCTCCGATGGACTAGATGTGATTCAGTACTTC

abundance: .
j_gene: TRBJ2-3
d_gene: .
v_gene: TRBV6-5
CDR3aa: CASKGGTDTQYF
CDR3nt: TGTGCCAGCAAAGGAGGCACAGATACGCAGTATTTT

abundance: .
j_gene: TRBJ1-4
d_gene: TRBD1
v_gene: TRBV7-2
CDR3aa: CASSSYRGPNEKLFF
CDR3nt: TGTGCCAGCAGCTCCTACAGGGGACCTAATGAAAAACTGTTTTTT

abundance: .
j_gene: TRBJ2-5
d_gene: TRBD1
v_gene: TRBV7-9
CDR3aa: CASTQTGTGAQETQYF
CDR3nt: TGTGCCAGCACCCAAACCGGGACAGGAGCTCAAGAGACCCAGTACTTC

abundance: .
j_gene: TRBJ2-7
d_gene: TRBD2
v_gene: TRBV5-4
CDR3aa: CASRRGGAYEQYF
CDR3nt: TGTGCCAGCAGACGCGGGGGGGCCTACGAGCAGTACTTC

abundance: .
j_gene: TRBJ1-2
d_gene: .
v_gene: TRBV24-1
CDR3aa: CATGGEVGGYTF
CDR3nt: TGTGCCACCGGGGGGGAGGTTGGTGGCTACACCTTC

abundance: .
j_gene: TRBJ2-3
d_gene: TRBD2
v_gene: TRBV5-5
CDR3aa: CASSLFSTGGLDTQYF
CDR3nt: TGTGCCAGCAGCTTATTCAGCACGGGGGGATTAGATACGCAGTATTTT

abundance: .
j_gene: TRBJ2-5
d_gene: TRBD2
v_gene: TRBV6-2/TRBV6-3
CDR3aa: CASSPYSGGAETQYF
CDR3nt: TGTGCCAGCAGCCCTTATAGCGGGGGGGCAGAGACCCAGTACTTC